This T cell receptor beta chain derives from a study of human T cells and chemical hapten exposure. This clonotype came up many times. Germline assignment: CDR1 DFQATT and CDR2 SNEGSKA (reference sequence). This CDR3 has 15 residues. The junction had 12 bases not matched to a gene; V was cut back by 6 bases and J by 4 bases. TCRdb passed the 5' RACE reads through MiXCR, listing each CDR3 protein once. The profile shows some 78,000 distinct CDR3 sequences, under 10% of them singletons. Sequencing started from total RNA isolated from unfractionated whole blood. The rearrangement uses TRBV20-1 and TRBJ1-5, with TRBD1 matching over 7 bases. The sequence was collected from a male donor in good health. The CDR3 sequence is CSAPYDRAGNQPQHF. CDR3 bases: TGCAGTGCACCGTACGACAGGGCTGGGAATCAGCCCCAGCATTTT.